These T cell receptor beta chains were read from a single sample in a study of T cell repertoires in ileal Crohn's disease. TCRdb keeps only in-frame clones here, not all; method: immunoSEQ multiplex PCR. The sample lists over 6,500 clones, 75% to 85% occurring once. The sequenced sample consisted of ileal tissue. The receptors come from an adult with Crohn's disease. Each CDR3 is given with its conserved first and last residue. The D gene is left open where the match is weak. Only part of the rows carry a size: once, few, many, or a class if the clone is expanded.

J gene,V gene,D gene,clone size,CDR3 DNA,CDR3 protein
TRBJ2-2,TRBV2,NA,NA,TGTGCCAGCAAGCTAGAGAACACCGGGGAGCTGTTTTTT,CASKLENTGELFF
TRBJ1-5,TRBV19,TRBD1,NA,TGTGCCAGTAGCCAAACAGGGGAAAGCAATCAGCCCCAGCATTTT,CASSQTGESNQPQHF
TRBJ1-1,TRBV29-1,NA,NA,TGCAGCGTTGAGGCCAGGGAGAACACTGAAGCTTTCTTT,CSVEARENTEAFF
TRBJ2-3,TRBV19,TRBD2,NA,TGTGCCAGTAGTCCCAGACTAGCGGGAGGCTCAGATACGCAGTATTTT,CASSPRLAGGSDTQYF
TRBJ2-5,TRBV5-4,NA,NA,TGTGCCAGCAGCTTGGAGAGAAAGACCCAGTACTTC,CASSLERKTQYF
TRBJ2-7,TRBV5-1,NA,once,TGCGCCAGCAGCTCCAGCTACGAGCAGTACTTC,CASSSSYEQYF
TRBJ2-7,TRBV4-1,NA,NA,TGCGCCAGCAGCCAAATTGGGGGCCAATCCCCCCAGTACTTC,CASSQIGGQSPQYF
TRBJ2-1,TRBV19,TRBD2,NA,TGTGCCAGTAGCTCACTAGCGGAGTCCTACAATGAGCAGTTCTTC,CASSSLAESYNEQFF
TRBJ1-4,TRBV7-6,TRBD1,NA,TGTGCCAGTAGCACCCTTACAGGGGGTTTTGAAAAACTGTTTTTT,CASSTLTGGFEKLFF
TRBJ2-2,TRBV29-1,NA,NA,TGCAGCGTTGATACAGGGAGGGACACCGGGGAGCTGTTTTTT,CSVDTGRDTGELFF
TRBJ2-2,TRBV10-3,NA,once,TGTGCCATCAGGTCCCCCGATAGCGGAGCTAACACCGGGGAGCTGTTTTTT,CAIRSPDSGANTGELFF
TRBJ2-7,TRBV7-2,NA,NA,TGTGCCAGCAGCTCTCGGGACACCAACTACGAGCAGTACTTC,CASSSRDTNYEQYF
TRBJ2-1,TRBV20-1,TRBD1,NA,TGCAGTGCTCGGGACAGGGTAGAGCAGTTCTTC,CSARDRVEQFF
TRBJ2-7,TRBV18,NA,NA,TGTGCCAGCTCACCGTGGGGCAGCTCCTACGAGCAGTACTTC,CASSPWGSSYEQYF
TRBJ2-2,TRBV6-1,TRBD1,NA,TGTGCCAGCAGTCGACAGGGCGGGAACACCGGGGAGCTGTTTTTT,CASSRQGGNTGELFF
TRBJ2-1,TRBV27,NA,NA,TGTGCCAGCAGTTTAGCGGGTCCTTACAATGAGCAGTTCTTC,CASSLAGPYNEQFF